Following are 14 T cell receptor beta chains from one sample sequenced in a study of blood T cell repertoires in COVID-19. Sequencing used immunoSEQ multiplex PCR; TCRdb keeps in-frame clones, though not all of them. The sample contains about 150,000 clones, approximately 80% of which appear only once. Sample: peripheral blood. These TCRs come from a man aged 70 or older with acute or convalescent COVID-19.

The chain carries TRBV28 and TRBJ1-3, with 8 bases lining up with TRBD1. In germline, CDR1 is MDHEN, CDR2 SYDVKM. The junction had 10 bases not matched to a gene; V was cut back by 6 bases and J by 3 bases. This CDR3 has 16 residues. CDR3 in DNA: TGTGCCAGCAGCACGACAGGGGCCGGCGATGGAAACACCATATATTTT. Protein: CASSTTGAGDGNTIYF.

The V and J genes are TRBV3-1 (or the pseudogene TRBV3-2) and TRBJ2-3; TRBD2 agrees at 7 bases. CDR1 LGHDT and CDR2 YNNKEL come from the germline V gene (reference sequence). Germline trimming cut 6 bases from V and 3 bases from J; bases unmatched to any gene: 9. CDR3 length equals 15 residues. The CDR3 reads CASRLTALATDTQYF. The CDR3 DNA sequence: TGTGCCAGCAGACTTACAGCACTAGCGACAGATACGCAGTATTTT.

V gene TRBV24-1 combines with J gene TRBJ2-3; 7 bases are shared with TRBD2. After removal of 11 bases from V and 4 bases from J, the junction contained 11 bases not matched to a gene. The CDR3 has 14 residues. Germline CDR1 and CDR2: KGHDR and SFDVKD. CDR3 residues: CARGGGRPSDTQYF. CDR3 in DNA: TGTGCCAGGGGGGGAGGGAGGCCTTCAGATACGCAGTATTTT.

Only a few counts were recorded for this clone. The CDR3 DNA is TGTGCCAGCAGTTTCGGTGCCAGGGGAAGATTATTATATGGCTACACCTTC. Translating gives CASSFGARGRLLYGYTF. This chain joins TRBV28 and TRBJ1-2; TRBD1 is a possible D gene (6 bases). The V end lost 3 bases, the J end lost 5 bases, and 22 bases lay between the germline ends. This CDR3 contains 17 residues. Germline CDR1 and CDR2: MDHEN and SYDVKM.

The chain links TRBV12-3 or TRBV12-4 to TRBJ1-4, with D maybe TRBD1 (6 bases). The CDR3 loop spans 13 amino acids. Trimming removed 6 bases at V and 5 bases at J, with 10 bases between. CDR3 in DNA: TGTGCCAGCAGGCTACAGGGAAATGAAAAACTGTTTTTT. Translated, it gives CASRLQGNEKLFF.

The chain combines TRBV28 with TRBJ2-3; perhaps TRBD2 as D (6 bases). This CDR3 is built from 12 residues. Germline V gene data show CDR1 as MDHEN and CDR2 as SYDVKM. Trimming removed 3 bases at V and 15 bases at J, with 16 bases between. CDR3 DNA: TGTGCCAGCAGTTTGCCCGGAACTAGCCAATATTTT. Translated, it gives CASSLPGTSQYF.

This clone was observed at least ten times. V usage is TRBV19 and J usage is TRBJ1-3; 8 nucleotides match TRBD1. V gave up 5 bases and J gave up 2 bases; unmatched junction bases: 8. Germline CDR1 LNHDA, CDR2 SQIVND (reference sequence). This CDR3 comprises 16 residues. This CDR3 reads CASSVDRAYPGNTIYF. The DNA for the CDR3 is TGTGCCAGTAGTGTGGACAGGGCTTACCCTGGAAACACCATATATTTT.

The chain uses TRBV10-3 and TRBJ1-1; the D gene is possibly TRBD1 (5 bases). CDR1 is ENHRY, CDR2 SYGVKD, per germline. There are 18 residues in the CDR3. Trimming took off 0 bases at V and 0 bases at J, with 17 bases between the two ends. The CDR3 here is CAISESGAGVTLNTEAFF. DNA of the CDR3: TGTGCCATCAGTGAGTCTGGGGCAGGCGTGACTCTGAACACTGAAGCTTTCTTT.

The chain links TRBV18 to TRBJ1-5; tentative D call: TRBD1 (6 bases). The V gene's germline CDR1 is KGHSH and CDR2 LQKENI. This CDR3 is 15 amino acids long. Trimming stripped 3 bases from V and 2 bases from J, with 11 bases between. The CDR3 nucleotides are TGTGCCAGCTCACCGACAGGCAACGGCAATCAGCCCCAGCATTTT. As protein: CASSPTGNGNQPQHF. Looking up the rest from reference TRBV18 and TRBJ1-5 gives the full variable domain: NAGVMQNPRHLVRRRGQEARLRCSPMKGHSHVYWYRQLPEEGLKFMVYLQKENIIDESGMPKERFSAEFPKEGPSILRIQQVVRGDSAAYFCASSPTGNGNQPQHFGDGTRLSIL.

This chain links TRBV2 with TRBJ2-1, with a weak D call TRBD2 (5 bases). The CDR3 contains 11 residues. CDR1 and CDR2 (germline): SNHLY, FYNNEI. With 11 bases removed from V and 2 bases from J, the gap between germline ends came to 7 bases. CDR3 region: CAGRAYNEQFF. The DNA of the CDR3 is TGTGCCGGGCGGGCCTACAATGAGCAGTTCTTC.

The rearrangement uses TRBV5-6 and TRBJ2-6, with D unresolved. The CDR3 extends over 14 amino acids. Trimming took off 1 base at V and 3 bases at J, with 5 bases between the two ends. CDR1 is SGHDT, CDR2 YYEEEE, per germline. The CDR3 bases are TGTGCCAGCAGCTTGAACTATGGGGCCAACGTCCTGACTTTC. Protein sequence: CASSLNYGANVLTF. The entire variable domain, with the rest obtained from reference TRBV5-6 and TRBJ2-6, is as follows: DAGVTQSPTHLIKTRGQQVTLRCSPKSGHDTVSWYQQALGQGPQFIFQYYEEEERQRGNFPDRFSGHQFPNYSSELNVNALLLGDSALYLCASSLNYGANVLTFGAGSRLTVL.

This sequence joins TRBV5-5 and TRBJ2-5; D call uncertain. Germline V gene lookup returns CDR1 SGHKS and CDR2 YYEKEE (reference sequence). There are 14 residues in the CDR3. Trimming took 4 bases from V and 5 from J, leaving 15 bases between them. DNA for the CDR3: TGTGCCAGCAGCCCTAATGGGCTATCCGAGACCCAGTACTTC. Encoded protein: CASSPNGLSETQYF.

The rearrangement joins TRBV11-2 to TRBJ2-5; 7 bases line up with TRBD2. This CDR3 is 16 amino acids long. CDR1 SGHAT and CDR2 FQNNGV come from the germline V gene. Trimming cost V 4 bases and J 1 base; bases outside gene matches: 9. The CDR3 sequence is CASSSSAGDTQETQYF. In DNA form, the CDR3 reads TGTGCCAGCAGCTCCTCTGCGGGAGACACCCAAGAGACCCAGTACTTC.

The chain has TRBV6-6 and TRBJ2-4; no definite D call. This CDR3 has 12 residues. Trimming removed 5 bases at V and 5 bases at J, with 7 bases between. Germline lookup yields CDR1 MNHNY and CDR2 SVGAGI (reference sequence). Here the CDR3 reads CASSTSENIQYF. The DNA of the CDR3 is TGTGCCAGCAGTACCTCGGAAAACATTCAGTACTTC.